This T cell receptor (beta chain) was sequenced for a study of T cell responses to AZD1222 COVID-19 vaccine. Study information: Doses given second, at about 4 or about 12 weeks, were pooled. Study-level points and caveats: No repertoire was sampled before or during the peak T cell response, only after it.

The repertoire was sequenced with immunoSEQ multiplex PCR; TCRdb's copy has only in-frame clones and lacks some. The profile covers under 200,000 clones, with around 90% appearing a single time and less than 2.5% taken by the ten largest. Note on this clone: Its antigen is currently unknown.

With 4 bases removed from V and 6 bases from J, the gap between germline ends came to 20 bases. The CDR3 consists of 15 residues. Looked up from germline, CDR1 is SGDLS and CDR2 is YYNGEE. The clonotype was recovered from an adult in good health. This sample comprised peripheral blood, obtained on day 0 of AZD1222 vaccination. The chain couples TRBV9 to TRBJ2-7, with a weak D call TRBD2 (5 bases). CDR3 coding DNA: TGTGCCAGCAGCCCCCGACTAAATCTTGGGGTCGAGCAGTACTTC. Translating it yields CASSPRLNLGVEQYF. Supplemented by reference TRBV9 and TRBJ2-7, the full variable domain reads DSGVTQTPKHLITATGQRVTLRCSPRSGDLSVYWYQQSLDQGLQFLIQYYNGEERAKGNILERFSAQQFPDLHSELNLSSLELGDSALYFCASSPRLNLGVEQYFGPGTRLTVT.